This T cell receptor beta chain was sequenced during a study of shared clonotypes between healthy human individuals. Study findings and constraints: With few donors, the genetic and exposure-history diversity represented was limited. A handful of donors shared approximately 5% of their naive CD4 clonotypes.

The CDR3 is made up of 13 amino acids. V was shortened by 9 bases and J by 4 bases, with 13 bases between the two germline ends. From germline, CDR1 is SNHLY and CDR2 FYNNEI. CD45RO-negative CD8 cells positively selected for CCR7 made up the naive population, which excluded terminally differentiated effector memory CD45RA+ cells. Turning to this clone: What it binds is unknown.

TCRdb's table, derived via immunoSEQ multiplex PCR, lists solely in-frame clones and lacks some. Among around 1,900,000 clones listed, about 93% were seen once. The sequence came from a man aged 18-30 years in good health. Some clones in this sample may be carry-over from other donors' samples. Sample: naive CD8+ T cells from PBMCs. The chain couples TRBV2 to TRBJ2-1, with D tentatively TRBD1 or TRBD2 (5 bases each). Here the CDR3 DNA reads TGTGCCAGGAGGGACGGAGAATACAATGAGCAGTTCTTC. Amino acid sequence: CARRDGEYNEQFF. Supplemented by reference TRBV2 and TRBJ2-1, the full variable domain reads EPEVTQTPSHQVTQMGQEVILRCVPISNHLYFYWYRQILGQKVEFLVSFYNNEISEKSEIFDDQFSVERPDGSNFTLKIRSTKLEDSAMYFCARRDGEYNEQFFGPGTRLTVL.